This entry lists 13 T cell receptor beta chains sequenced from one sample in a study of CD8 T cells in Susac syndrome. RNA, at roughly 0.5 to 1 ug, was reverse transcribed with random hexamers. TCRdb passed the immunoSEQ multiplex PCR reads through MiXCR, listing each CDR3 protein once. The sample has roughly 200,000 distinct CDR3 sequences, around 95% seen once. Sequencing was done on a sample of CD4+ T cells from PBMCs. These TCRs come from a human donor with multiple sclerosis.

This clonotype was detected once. The CDR3 region is CASSFKFGEKLFF. The CDR3, as DNA: TGTGCCAGCAGTTTTAAATTCGGTGAAAAACTGTTTTTT. This chain connects TRBV12-3 or TRBV12-4 to TRBJ1-4; D remains unclear. This CDR3 has 13 residues. Trimming shortened V by 3 bases and J by 7 bases, and 9 bases separated the two germline ends.

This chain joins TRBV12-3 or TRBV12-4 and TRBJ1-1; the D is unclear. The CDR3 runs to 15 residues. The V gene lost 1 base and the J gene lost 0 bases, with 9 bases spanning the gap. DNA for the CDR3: TGTGCCAGCAGTTTAGGGCCGAAGGTGAACACTGAAGCTTTCTTT. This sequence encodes CASSLGPKVNTEAFF.

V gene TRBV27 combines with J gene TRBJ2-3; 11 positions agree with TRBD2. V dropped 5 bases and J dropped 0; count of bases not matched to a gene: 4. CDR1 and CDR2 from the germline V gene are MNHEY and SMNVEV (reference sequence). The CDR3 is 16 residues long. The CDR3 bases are TGTGCCAGCAGTATTTTAGCGGGGGGGAGCACAGATACGCAGTATTTT. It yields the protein CASSILAGGSTDTQYF.

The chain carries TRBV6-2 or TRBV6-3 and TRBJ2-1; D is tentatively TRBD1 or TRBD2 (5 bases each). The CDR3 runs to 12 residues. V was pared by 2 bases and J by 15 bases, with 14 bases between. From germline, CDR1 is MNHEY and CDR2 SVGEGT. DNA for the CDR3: TGTGCCAGCAGTTACAGGTTGGGACCCTCGTTCTTC. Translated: CASSYRLGPSFF.

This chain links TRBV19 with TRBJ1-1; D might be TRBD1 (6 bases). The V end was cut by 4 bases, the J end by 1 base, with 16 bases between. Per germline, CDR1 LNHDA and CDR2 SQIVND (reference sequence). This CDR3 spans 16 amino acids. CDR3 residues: CASSTLQGRKNTEAFF. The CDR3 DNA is TGTGCCAGTAGTACACTCCAGGGGAGGAAGAACACTGAAGCTTTCTTT. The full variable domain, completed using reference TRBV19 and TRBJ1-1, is DGGITQSPKYLFRKEGQNVTLSCEQNLNHDAMYWYRQDPGQGLRLIYYSQIVNDFQKGDIAEGYSVSREKKESFPLTVTSAQKNPTAFYLCASSTLQGRKNTEAFFGQGTRLTVV.

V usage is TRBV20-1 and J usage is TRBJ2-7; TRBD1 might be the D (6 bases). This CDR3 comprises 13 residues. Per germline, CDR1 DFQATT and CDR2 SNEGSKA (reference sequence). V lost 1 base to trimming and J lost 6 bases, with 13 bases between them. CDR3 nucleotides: TGCAGTGCTAGAGGACAGGTTGGAGGCGAGCAGTACTTC. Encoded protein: CSARGQVGGEQYF.

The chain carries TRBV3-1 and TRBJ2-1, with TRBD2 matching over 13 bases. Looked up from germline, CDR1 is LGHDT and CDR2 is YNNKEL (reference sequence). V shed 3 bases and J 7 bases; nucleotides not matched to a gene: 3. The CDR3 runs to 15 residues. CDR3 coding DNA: TGTGCCAGCAGCCAGGGACTAGCGGGGAGTAATGAGCAGTTCTTC. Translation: CASSQGLAGSNEQFF.

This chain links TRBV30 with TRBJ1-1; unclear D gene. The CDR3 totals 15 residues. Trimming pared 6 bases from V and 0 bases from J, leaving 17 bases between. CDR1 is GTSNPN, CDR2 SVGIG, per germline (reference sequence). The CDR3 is CACPNPFEVNTEAFF. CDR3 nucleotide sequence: TGTGCCTGTCCTAATCCTTTCGAGGTGAACACTGAAGCTTTCTTT.

CDR3 amino acids: CATSRQSTSYNEQFF. The CDR3 region has the DNA TGTGCCACCAGCAGACAGAGTACTTCCTACAATGAGCAGTTCTTC. The chain couples TRBV15 to TRBJ2-1, with D unclear. The CDR3 is 15 amino acids. Looked up from germline, CDR1 is LNHNV and CDR2 is YYDKDF (reference sequence). Trimming removed 2 bases from V and 1 base from J, with 9 bases in between.

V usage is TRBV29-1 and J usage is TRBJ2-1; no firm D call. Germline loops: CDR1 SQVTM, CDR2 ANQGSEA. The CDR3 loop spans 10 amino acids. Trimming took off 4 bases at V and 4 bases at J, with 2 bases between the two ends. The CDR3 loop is CSVGYNEQFF. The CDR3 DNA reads TGCAGCGTTGGTTACAATGAGCAGTTCTTC.

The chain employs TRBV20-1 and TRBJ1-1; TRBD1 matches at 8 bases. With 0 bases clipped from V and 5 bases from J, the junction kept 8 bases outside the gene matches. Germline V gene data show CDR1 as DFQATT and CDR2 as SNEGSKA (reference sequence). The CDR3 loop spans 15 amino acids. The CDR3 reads CSARELRTGRTEAFF. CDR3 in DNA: TGCAGTGCTAGAGAACTTCGGACAGGGAGGACTGAAGCTTTCTTT.

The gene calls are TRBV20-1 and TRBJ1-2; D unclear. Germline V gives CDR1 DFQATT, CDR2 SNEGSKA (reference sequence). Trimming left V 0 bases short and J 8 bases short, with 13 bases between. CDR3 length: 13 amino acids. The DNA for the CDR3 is TGCAGTGCTAGAGATCTGAGGCTATCAGGCTACACCTTC. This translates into CSARDLRLSGYTF.

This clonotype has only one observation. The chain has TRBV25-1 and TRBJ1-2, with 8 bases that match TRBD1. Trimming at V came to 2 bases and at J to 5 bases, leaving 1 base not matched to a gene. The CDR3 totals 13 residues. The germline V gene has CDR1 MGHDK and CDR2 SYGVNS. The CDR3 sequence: CASSERQGYGYTF. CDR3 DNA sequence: TGTGCCAGCAGTGAACGACAGGGGTATGGCTACACCTTC.